Sequencing of this T cell receptor (beta chain) was carried out in a study of cytomegalovirus exposure and HLA in healthy donors. Study-wide results and limits: Highest at DRB1 and lowest at HLA-C, TCR association rates differed among HLA loci in a later analysis. A later analysis associated some 18,000 TCR beta sequences with HLA alleles at a 0.05 false discovery rate.

This clone was seen a single time. Its antigen is unidentified. PCR was performed using 60 Vbeta and 13 Jbeta primers. Data came from immunoSEQ multiplex PCR; TCRdb stores just in-frame clones and leaves some out. The data show 95,000 to 150,000 clones, 83% seen once. This TCR was recovered from a man younger than 30 in good health and CMV-seropositive. The sample taken for sequencing was PBMCs.

CDR3 sequence: CASSSLAAPPYEQYF. The CDR3 DNA sequence: TGTGCCAGCAGTTCCCTAGCAGCCCCCCCCTACGAGCAGTACTTC. The chain carries TRBV6-1 and TRBJ2-7; tentatively, D is TRBD2 (5 bases). Trimming took off 5 bases at V and 2 bases at J, with 16 bases between the two ends. CDR3 length equals 15 residues. The germline V gene encodes CDR1 MNHNS and CDR2 SASEGT.